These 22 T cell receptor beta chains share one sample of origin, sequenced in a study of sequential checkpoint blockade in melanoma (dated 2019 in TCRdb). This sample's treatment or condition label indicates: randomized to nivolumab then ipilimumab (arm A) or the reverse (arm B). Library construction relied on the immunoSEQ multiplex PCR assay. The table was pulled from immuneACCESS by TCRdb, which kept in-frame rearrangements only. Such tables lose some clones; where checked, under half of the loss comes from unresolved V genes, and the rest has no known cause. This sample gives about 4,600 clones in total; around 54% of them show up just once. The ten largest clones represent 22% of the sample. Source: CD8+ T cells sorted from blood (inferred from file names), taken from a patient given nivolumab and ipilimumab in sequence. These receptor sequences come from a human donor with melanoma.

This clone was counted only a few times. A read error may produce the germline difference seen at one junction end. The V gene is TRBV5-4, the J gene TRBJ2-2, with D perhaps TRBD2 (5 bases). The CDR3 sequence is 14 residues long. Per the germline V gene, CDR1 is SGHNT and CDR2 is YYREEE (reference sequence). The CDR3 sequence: CASSLVDGTGEMFF. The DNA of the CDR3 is TGTGCAAGCAGCTTGGTAGACGGCACCGGGGAGATGTTTTTT.

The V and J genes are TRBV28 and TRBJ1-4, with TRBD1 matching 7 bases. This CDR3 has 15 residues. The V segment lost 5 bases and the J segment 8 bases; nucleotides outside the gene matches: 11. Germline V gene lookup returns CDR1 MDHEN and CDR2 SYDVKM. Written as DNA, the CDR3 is TGTGCCAGCAGTCCCCCGGGACAGTATTCGGAAAAACTGTTTTTT. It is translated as CASSPPGQYSEKLFF.

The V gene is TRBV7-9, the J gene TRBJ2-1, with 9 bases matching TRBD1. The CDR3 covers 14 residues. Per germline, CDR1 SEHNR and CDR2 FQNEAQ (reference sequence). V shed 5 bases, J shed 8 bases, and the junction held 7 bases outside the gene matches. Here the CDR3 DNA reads TGTGCCAGCAGCGCCCGGGACAGGGCAGATGAGCAGTTCTTC. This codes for CASSARDRADEQFF.

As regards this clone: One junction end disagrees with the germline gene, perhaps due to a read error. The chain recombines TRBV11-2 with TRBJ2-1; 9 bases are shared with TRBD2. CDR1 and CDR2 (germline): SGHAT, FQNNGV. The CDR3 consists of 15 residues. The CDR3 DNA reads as TGCGCCAGCAGCGTTATAGCGGGAGACTACAATGAGCAGTTCTTC. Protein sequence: CASSVIAGDYNEQFF.

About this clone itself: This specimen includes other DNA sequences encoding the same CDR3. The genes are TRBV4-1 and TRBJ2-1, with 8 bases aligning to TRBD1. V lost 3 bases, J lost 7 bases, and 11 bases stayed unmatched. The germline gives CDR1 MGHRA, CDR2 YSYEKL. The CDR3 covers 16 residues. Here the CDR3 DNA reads TGCGCCAGCAGCCACCCACTGGACAGGGCGAGTAATGAGCAGTTCTTC. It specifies CASSHPLDRASNEQFF.

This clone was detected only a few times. CDR3 amino acids: CASSFRGHNEQFF. The CDR3 bases are TGTGCCAGCAGTTTTAGGGGGCACAATGAGCAGTTCTTC. The J gene is TRBJ2-1, the V gene TRBV28; 7 bases match TRBD1. The J segment lost 5 bases and the V segment lost 3 bases, leaving 1 base of the junction unmatched. CDR1 and CDR2 (germline): MDHEN, SYDVKM. This CDR3 is 13 amino acids long.

This chain's CDR3 is CASSLGQNYQETQYF. The CDR3 DNA reads as TGTGCCAGCAGCCTGGGACAAAACTACCAAGAGACCCAGTACTTC. The chain has TRBV6-5 and TRBJ2-5; TRBD1 might be the D (6 bases). Germline CDR1 and CDR2: MNHEY and SVGAGI. The V end was cut by 6 bases, the J end by 0 bases, with 14 bases between. The CDR3 covers 15 residues.

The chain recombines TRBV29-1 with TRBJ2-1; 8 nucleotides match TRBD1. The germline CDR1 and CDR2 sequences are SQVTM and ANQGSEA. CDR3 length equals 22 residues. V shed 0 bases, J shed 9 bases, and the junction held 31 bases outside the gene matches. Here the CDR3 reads CSVEDTGAPLGFETGERGEQFF. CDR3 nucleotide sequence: TGCAGCGTTGAAGATACAGGGGCCCCCCTGGGTTTCGAGACAGGGGAGAGGGGTGAGCAGTTCTTC.

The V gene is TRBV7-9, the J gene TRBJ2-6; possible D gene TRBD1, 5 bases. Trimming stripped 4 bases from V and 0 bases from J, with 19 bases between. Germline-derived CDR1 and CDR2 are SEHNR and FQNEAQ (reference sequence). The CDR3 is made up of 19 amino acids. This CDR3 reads CASSSTVFQGSSGANVLTF. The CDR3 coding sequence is TGTGCCAGCAGCTCGACAGTGTTTCAGGGAAGCTCTGGGGCCAACGTCCTGACTTTC.

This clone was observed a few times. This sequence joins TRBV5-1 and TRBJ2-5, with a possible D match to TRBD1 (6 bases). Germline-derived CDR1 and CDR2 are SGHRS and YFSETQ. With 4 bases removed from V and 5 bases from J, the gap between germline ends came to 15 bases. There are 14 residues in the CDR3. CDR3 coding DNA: TGCGCCAGCAGCCCTCTACAGGGAGTGGAGACCCAGTACTTC. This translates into CASSPLQGVETQYF.

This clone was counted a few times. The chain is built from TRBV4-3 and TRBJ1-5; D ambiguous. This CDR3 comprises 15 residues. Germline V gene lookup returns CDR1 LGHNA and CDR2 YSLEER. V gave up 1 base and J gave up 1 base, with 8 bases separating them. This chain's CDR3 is CASSQAGKSNQPQHF. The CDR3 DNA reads TGCGCCAGCAGCCAAGCCGGGAAGAGCAATCAGCCCCAGCATTTT.

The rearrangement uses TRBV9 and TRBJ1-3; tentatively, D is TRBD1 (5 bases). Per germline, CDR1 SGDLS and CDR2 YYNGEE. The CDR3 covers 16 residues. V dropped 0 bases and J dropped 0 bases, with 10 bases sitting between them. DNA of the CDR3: TGTGCCAGCAGCGTAGGCGGGGCCCGCTCTGGAAACACCATATATTTT. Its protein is CASSVGGARSGNTIYF.

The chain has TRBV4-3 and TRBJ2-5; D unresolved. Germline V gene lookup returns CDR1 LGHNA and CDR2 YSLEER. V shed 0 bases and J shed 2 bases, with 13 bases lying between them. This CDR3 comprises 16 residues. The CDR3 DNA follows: TGCGCCAGCAGCCAAGATCTGAGTGTGTCTCAAGAGACCCAGTACTTC. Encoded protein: CASSQDLSVSQETQYF.

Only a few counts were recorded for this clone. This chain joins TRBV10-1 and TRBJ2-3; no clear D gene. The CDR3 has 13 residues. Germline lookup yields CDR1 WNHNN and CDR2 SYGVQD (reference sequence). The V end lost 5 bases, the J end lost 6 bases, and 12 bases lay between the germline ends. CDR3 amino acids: CASSPSESDTQYF. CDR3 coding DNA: TGCGCCAGCAGTCCGTCCGAGTCGGATACGCAGTATTTT.

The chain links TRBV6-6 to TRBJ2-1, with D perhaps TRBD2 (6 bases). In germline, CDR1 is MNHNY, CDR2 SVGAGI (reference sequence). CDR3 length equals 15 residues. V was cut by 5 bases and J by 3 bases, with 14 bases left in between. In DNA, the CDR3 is TGTGCCAGCAGTACTAAGGGAGGTGGCTACAATGAGCAGTTCTTC. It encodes CASSTKGGGYNEQFF.

Written as DNA, the CDR3 is TGTGCCAGCAGTGGTCGGGACAGCTCAAACACTGAAGCTTTCTTT. Encoded protein: CASSGRDSSNTEAFF. This rearrangement joins TRBV27 to TRBJ1-1; 7 bases are a match to TRBD1. The CDR3 length is 15 residues. Trimming took 5 bases from V and 2 from J; bases not matched to a gene: 8. Germline CDR1 is MNHEY and CDR2 is SMNVEV (reference sequence).

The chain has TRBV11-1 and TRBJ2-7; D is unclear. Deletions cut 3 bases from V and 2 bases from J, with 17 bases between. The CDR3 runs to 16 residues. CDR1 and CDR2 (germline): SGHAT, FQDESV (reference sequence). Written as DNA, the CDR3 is TGTGCCAGCAGCTTTGGGTTGAGGCTGATTCCCTACGAGCAGTACTTC. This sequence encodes CASSFGLRLIPYEQYF. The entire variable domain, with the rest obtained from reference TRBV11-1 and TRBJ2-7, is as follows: EAEVAQSPRYKITEKSQAVAFWCDPISGHATLYWYRQILGQGPELLVQFQDESVVDDSQLPKDRFSAERLKGVDSTLKIQPAELGDSAMYLCASSFGLRLIPYEQYFGPGTRLTVT.

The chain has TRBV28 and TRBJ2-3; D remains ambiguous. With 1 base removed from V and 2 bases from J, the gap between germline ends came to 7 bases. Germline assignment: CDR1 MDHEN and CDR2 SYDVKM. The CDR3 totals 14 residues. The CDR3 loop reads CASSLLQDTDTQYF. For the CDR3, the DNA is TGTGCCAGCAGTTTATTGCAGGACACAGATACGCAGTATTTT.

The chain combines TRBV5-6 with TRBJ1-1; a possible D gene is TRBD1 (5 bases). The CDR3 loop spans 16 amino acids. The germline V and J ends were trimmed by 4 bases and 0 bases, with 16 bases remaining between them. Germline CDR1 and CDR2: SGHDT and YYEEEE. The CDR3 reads CASSRTGHIMNTEAFF. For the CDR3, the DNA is TGTGCCAGCAGCCGAACAGGACATATCATGAACACTGAAGCTTTCTTT.

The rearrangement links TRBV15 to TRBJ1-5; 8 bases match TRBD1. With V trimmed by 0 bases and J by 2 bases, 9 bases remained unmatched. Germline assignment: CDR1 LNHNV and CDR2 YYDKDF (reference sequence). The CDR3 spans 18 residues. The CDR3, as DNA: TGTGCCACCAGCAGAGATCGAGACAGGGGATATGGCAATCAGCCCCAGCATTTT. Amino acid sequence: CATSRDRDRGYGNQPQHF.

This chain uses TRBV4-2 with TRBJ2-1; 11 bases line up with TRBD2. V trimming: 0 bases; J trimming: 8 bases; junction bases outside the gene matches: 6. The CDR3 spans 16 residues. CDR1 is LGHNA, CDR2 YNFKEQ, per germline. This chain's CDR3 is CASSQEVTSGSYEQFF. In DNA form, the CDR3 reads TGTGCCAGCAGCCAAGAAGTTACTAGCGGGAGTTATGAGCAGTTCTTC.

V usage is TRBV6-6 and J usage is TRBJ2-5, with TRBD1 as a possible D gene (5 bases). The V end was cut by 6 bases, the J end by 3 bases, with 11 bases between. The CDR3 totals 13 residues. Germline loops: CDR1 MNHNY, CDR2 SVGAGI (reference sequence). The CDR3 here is CASRAGIEETQYF. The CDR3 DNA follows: TGTGCCAGCAGGGCAGGGATCGAAGAGACCCAGTACTTC.